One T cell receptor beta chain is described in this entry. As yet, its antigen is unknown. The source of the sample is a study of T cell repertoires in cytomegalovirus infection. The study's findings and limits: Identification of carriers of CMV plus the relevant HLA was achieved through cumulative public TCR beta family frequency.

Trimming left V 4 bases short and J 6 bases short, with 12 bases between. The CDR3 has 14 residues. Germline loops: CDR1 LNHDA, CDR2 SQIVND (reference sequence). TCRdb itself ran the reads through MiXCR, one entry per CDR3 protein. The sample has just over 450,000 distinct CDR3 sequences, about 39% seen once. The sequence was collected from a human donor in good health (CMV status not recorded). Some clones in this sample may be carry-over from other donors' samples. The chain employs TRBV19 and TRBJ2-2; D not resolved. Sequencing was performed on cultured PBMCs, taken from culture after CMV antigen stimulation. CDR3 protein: CASSKNRNPGELFF. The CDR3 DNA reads TGTGCCAGTAGTAAGAATAGAAATCCCGGGGAGCTGTTTTTT. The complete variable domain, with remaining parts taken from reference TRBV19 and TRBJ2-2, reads DGGITQSPKYLFRKEGQNVTLSCEQNLNHDAMYWYRQDPGQGLRLIYYSQIVNDFQKGDIAEGYSVSREKKESFPLTVTSAQKNPTAFYLCASSKNRNPGELFFGEGSRLTVL.